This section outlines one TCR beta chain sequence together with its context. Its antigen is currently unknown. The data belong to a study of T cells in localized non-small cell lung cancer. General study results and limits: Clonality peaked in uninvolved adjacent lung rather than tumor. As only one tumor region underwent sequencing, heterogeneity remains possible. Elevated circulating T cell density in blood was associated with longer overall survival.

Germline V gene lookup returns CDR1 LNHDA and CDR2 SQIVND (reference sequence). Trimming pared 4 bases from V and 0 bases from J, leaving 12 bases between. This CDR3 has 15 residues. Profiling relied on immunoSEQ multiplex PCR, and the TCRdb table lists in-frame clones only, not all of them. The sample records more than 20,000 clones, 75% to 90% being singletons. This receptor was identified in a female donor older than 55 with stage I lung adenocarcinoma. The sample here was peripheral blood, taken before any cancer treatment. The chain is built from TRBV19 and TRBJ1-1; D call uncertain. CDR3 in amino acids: CASSTAGNMNTEAFF. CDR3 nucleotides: TGTGCCAGTAGTACAGCCGGGAACATGAACACTGAAGCTTTCTTT. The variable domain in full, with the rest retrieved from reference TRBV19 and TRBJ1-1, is DGGITQSPKYLFRKEGQNVTLSCEQNLNHDAMYWYRQDPGQGLRLIYYSQIVNDFQKGDIAEGYSVSREKKESFPLTVTSAQKNPTAFYLCASSTAGNMNTEAFFGQGTRLTVV.